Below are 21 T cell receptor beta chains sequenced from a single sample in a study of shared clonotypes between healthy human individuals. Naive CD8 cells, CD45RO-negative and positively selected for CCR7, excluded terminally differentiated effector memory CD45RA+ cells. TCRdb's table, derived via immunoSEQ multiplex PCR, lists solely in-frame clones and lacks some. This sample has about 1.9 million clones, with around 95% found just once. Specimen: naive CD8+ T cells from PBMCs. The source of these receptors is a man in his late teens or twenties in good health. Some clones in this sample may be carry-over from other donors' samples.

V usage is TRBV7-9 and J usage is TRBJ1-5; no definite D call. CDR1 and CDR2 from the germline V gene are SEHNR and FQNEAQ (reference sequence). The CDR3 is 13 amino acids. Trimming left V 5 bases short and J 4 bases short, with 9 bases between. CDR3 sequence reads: CASSTSGNQPQHF. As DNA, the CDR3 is TGTGCCAGCAGCACTTCCGGGAATCAGCCCCAGCATTTT.

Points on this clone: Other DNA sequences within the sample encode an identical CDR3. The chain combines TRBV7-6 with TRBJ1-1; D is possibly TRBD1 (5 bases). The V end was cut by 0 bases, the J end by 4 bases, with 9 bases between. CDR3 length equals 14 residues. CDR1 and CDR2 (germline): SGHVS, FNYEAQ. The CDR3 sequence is CASSLALGGTEAFF. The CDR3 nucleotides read TGTGCCAGCAGCTTAGCGCTGGGGGGCACTGAAGCTTTCTTT.

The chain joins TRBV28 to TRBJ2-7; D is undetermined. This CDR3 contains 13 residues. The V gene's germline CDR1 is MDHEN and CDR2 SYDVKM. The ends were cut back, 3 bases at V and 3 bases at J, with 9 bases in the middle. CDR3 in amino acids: CASSFRLVYEQYF. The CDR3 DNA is TGTGCCAGCAGTTTTCGTCTAGTCTACGAGCAGTACTTC.

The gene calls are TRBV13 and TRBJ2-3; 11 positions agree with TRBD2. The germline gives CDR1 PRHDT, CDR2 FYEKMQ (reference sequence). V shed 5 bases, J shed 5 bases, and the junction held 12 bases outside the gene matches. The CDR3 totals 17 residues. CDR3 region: CASSTSTSGMVGDTQYF. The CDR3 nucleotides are TGTGCCAGCAGCACCTCGACTAGCGGGATGGTCGGAGATACGCAGTATTTT.

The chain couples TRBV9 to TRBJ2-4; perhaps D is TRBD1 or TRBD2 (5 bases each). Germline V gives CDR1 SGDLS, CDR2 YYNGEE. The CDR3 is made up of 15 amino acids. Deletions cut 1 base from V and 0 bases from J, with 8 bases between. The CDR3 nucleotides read TGTGCCAGCAGCGTATCCGGGGCAGCCAAAAACATTCAGTACTTC. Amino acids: CASSVSGAAKNIQYF.

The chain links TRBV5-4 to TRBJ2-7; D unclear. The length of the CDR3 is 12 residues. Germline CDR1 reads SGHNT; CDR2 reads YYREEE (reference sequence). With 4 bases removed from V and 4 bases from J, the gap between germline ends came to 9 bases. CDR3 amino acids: CASSAGGYEQYF. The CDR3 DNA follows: TGTGCCAGCAGCGCCGGCGGTTACGAGCAGTACTTC.

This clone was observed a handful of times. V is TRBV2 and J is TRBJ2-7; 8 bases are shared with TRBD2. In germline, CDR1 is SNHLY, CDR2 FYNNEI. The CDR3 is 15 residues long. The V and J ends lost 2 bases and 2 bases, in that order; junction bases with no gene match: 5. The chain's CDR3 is CASSELAGRAYEQYF. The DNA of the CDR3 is TGTGCCAGCAGTGAACTAGCGGGCCGCGCCTACGAGCAGTACTTC.

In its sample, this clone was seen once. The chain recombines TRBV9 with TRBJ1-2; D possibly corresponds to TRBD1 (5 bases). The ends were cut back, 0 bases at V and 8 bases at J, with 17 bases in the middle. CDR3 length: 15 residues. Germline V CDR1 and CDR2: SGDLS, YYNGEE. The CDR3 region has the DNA TGTGCCAGCAGCGTAGACCAGGGTGGACTCCCCGGCTACACCTTC. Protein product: CASSVDQGGLPGYTF.

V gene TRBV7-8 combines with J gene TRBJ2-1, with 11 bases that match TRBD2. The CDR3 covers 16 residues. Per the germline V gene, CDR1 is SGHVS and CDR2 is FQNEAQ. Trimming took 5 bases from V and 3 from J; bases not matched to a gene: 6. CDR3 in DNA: TGTGCCAGCAGCCCTGGGACTAGCGGTCTCTACAATGAGCAGTTCTTC. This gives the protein CASSPGTSGLYNEQFF.

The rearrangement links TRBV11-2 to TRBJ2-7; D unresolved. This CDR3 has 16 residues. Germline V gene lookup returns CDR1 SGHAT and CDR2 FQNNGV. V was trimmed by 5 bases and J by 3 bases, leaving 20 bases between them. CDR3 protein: CASSGARSGALYEQYF. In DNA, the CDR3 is TGTGCCAGCAGCGGCGCTCGGTCAGGTGCTCTCTACGAGCAGTACTTC.

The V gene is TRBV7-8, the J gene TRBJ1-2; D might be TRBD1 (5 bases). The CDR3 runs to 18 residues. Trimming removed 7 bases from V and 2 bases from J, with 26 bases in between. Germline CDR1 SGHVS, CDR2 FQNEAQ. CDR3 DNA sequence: TGTGCCAGCACCCTAGGGCCGGGGACCCCGGATCCGAACTATGGCTACACCTTC. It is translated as CASTLGPGTPDPNYGYTF.

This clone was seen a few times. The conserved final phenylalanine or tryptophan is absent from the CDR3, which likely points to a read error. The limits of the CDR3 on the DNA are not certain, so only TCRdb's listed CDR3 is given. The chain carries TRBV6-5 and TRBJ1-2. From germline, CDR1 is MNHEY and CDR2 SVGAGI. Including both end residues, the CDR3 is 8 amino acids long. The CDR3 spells CASSPSSI.

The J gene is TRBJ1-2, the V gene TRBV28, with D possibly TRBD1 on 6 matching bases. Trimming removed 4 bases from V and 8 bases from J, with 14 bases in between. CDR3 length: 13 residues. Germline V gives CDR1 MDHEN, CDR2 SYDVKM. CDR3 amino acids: CASSYFIQGGYTF. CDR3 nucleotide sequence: TGTGCCAGCAGTTATTTTATTCAGGGGGGCTACACCTTC.

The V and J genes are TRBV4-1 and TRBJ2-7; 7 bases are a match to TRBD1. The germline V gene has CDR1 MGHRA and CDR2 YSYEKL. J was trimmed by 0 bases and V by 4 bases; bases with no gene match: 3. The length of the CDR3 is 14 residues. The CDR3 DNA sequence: TGCGCCAGCAGCCTGGACAGGAGCTCCTACGAGCAGTACTTC. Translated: CASSLDRSSYEQYF.

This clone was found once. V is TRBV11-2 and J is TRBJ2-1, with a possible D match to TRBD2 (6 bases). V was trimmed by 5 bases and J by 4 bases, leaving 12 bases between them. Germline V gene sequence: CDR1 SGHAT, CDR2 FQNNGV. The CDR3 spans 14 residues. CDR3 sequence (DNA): TGTGCCAGCAGCCGGGGGTTGGGTTACAATGAGCAGTTCTTC. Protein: CASSRGLGYNEQFF.

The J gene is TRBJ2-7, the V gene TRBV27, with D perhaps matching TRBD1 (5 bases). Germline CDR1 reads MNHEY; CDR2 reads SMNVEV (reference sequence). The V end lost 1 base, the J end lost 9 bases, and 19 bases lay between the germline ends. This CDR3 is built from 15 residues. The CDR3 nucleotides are TGTGCCAGCAGTTTATATGGCAGGGATACCCTCGGGCAGTACTTC. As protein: CASSLYGRDTLGQYF.

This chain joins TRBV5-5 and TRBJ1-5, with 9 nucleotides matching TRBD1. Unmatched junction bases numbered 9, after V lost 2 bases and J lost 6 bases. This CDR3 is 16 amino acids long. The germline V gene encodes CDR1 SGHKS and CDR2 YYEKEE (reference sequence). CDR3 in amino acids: CASSLNTGGPGQPQHF. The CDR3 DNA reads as TGTGCCAGCAGCTTAAATACAGGGGGCCCCGGTCAGCCCCAGCATTTT. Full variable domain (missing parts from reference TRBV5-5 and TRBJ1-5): DAGVTQSPTHLIKTRGQQVTLRCSPISGHKSVSWYQQVLGQGPQFIFQYYEKEERGRGNFPDRFSARQFPNYSSELNVNALLLGDSALYLCASSLNTGGPGQPQHFGDGTRLSIL.

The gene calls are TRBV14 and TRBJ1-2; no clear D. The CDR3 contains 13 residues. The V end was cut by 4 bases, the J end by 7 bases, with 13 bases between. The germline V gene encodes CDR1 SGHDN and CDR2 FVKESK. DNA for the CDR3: TGTGCCAGCAGCCCTGCCCTAACAAGTGGCTACACCTTC. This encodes CASSPALTSGYTF.

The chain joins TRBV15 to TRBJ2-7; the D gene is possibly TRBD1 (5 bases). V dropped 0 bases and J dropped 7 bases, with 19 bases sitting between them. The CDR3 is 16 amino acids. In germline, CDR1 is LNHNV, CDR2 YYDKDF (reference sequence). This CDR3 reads CATSRDWQGAIGEQYF. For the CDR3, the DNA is TGTGCCACCAGCAGAGATTGGCAGGGTGCCATCGGTGAGCAGTACTTC.

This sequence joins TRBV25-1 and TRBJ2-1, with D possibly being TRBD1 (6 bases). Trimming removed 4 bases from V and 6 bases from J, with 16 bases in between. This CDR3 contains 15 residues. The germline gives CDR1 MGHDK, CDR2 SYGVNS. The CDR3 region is CASSGRTAPGNEQFF. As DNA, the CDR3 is TGTGCCAGCAGTGGGAGGACAGCCCCCGGCAATGAGCAGTTCTTC. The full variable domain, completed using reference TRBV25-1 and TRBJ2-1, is EADIYQTPRYLVIGTGKKITLECSQTMGHDKMYWYQQDPGMELHLIHYSYGVNSTEKGDLSSESTVSRIRTEHFPLTLESARPSHTSQYLCASSGRTAPGNEQFFGPGTRLTVL.

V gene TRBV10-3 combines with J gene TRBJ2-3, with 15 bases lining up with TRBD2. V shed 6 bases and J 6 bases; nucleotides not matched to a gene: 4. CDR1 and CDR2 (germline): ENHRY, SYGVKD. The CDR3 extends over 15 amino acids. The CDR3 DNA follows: TGTGCCATCAGGGGGACTAGCGGGAGGATCGATACGCAGTATTTT. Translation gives CAIRGTSGRIDTQYF.